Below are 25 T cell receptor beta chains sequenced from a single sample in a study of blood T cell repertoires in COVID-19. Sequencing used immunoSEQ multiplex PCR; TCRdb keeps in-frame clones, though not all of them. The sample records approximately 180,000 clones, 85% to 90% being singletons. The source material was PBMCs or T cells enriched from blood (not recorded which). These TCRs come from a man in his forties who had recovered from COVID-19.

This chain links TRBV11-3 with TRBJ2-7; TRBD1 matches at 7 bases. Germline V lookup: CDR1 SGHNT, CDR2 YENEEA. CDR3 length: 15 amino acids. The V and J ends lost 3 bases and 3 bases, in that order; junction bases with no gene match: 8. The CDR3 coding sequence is TGTGCCAGCAGCTTGGGACAGAGGAACAACTACGAGCAGTACTTC. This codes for CASSLGQRNNYEQYF.

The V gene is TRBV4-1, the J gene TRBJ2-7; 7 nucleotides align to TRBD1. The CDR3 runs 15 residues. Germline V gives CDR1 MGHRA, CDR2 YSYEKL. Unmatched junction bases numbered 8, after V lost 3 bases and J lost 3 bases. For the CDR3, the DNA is TGCGCCAGCAGCCAGGCGTCGGACAGGCGCTACGAGCAGTACTTC. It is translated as CASSQASDRRYEQYF.

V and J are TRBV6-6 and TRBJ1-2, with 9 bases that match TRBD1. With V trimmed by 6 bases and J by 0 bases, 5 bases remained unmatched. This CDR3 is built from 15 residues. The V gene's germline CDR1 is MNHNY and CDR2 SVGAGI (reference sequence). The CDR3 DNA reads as TGTGCCAGCAGGGGGACAGGGTTGACTAACTATGGCTACACCTTC. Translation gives CASRGTGLTNYGYTF.

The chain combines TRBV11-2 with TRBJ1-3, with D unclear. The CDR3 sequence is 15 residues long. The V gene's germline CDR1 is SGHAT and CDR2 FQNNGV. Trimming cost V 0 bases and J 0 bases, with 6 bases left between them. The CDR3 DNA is TGTGCCAGCAGCTTAGACGCAGGCTCTGGAAACACCATATATTTT. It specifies CASSLDAGSGNTIYF. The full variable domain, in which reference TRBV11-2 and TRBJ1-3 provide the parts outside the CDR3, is EAGVAQSPRYKIIEKRQSVAFWCNPISGHATLYWYQQILGQGPKLLIQFQNNGVVDDSQLPKDRFSAERLKGVDSTLKIQPAKLEDSAVYLCASSLDAGSGNTIYFGEGSWLTVV.

The chain's CDR3 is CAISNREREAQHF. Written as DNA, the CDR3 is TGTGCCATCAGTAACAGGGAGAGGGAAGCCCAGCATTTT. The chain carries TRBV10-3 and TRBJ1-5, with a possible D match to TRBD1 (6 bases). V gave up 5 bases and J gave up 11 bases, with 16 bases separating them. The CDR3 totals 13 residues. Germline lookup yields CDR1 ENHRY and CDR2 SYGVKD.

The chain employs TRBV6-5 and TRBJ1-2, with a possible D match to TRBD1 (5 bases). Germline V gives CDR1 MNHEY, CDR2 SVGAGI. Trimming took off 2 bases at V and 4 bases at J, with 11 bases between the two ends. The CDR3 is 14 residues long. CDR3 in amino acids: CASSYTGRGYGYTF. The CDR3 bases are TGTGCCAGCAGTTACACGGGGCGGGGCTATGGCTACACCTTC.

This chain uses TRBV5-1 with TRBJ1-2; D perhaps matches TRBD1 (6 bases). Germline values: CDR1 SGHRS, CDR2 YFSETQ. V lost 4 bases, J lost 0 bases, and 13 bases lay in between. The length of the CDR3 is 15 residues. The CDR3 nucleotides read TGCGCCAGCAGCCCGGATTACAGGGCTAACTATGGCTACACCTTC. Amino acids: CASSPDYRANYGYTF.

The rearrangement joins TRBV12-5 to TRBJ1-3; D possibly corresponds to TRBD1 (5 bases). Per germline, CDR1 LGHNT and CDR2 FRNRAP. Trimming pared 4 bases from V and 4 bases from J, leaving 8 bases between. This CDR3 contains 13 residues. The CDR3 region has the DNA TGTGCTAGTGGTTCCAGGGCGGGAAACACCATATATTTT. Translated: CASGSRAGNTIYF.

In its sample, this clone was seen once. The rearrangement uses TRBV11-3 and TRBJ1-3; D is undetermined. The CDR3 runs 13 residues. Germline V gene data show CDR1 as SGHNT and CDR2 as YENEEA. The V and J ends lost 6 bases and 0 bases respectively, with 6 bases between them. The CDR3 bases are TGTGCCAGCAGACAAGACTCTGGAAACACCATATATTTT. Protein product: CASRQDSGNTIYF.

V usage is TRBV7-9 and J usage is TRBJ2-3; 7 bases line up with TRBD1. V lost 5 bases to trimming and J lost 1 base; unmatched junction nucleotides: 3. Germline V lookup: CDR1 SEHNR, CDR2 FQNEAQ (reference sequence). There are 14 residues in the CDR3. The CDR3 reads CASSPGQGTDTQYF. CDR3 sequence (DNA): TGTGCCAGCAGCCCCGGACAGGGCACAGATACGCAGTATTTT.

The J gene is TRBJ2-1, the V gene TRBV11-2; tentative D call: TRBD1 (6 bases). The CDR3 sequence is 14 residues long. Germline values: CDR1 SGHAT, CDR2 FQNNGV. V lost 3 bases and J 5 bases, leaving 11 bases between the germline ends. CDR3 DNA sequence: TGTGCCAGCAGCTTCAAAACAGGGAACAATGAGCAGTTCTTC. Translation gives CASSFKTGNNEQFF.

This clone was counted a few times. The chain's CDR3 is CASCPQGSHEQYF. The CDR3 nucleotides are TGTGCCAGTTGCCCCCAGGGGTCCCACGAGCAGTACTTC. The chain couples TRBV7-9 to TRBJ2-7, with D possibly matching TRBD1 (6 bases). This CDR3 contains 13 residues. Germline CDR1 is SEHNR and CDR2 is FQNEAQ (reference sequence). Trimming took 9 bases from V and 5 from J, leaving 17 bases between them.

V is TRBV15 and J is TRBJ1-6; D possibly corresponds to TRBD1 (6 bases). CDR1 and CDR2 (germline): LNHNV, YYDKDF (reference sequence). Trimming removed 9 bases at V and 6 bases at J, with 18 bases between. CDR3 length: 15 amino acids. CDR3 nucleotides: TGTGCCACAGGGATGTGGGGGCAGAGTAATTCACCCCTCCACTTT. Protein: CATGMWGQSNSPLHF.

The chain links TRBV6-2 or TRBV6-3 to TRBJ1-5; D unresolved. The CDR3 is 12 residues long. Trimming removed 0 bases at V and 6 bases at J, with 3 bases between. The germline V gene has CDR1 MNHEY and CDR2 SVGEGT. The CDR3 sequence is CASSYSRQPQHF. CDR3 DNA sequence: TGTGCCAGCAGTTACTCTCGTCAGCCCCAGCATTTT.

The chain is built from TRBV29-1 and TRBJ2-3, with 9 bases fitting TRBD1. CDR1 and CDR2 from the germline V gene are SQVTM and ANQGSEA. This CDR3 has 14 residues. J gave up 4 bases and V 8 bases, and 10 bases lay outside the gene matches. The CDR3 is CSLYRGQGPDTQYF. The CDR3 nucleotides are TGCAGCCTTTATCGGGGACAGGGTCCAGATACGCAGTATTTT.

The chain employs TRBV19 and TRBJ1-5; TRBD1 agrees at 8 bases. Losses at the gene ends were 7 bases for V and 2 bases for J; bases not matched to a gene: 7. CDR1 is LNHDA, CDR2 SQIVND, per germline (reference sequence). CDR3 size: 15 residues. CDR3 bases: TGTGCCAGTATTGCCGGGACAGGAGGCAATCAGCCCCAGCATTTT. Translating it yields CASIAGTGGNQPQHF. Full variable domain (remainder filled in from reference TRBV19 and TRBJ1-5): DGGITQSPKYLFRKEGQNVTLSCEQNLNHDAMYWYRQDPGQGLRLIYYSQIVNDFQKGDIAEGYSVSREKKESFPLTVTSAQKNPTAFYLCASIAGTGGNQPQHFGDGTRLSIL.

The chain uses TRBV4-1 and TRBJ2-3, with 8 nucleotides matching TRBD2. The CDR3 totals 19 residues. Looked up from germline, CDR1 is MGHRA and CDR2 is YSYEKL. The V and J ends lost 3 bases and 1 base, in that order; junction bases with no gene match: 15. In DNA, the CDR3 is TGCGCCAGCAGCCATAAGATGCGGGGCACAGCGGGGGGCACAGATACGCAGTATTTT. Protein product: CASSHKMRGTAGGTDTQYF.

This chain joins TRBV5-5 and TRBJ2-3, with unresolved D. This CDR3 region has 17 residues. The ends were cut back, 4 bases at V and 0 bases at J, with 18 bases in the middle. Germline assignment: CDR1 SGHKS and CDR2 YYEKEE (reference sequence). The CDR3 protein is CASSQPKTVASTDTQYF. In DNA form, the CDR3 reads TGTGCCAGCAGCCAACCTAAGACTGTTGCTAGCACAGATACGCAGTATTTT.

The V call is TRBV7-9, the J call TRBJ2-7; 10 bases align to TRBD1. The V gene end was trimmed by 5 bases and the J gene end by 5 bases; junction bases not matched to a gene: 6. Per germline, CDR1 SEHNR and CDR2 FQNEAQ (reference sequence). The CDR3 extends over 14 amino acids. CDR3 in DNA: TGTGCCAGCAGCCCAAGACAGGGGGCCAACGAGCAGTACTTC. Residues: CASSPRQGANEQYF. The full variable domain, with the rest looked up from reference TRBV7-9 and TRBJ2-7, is DTGVSQNPRHKITKRGQNVTFRCDPISEHNRLYWYRQTLGQGPEFLTYFQNEAQLEKSRLLSDRFSAERPKGSFSTLEIQRTEQGDSAMYLCASSPRQGANEQYFGPGTRLTVT.

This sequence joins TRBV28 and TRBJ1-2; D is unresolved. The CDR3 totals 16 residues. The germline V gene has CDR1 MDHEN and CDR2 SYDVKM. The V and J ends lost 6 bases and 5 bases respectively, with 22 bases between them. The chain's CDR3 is CASRQPPGPSGYGYTF. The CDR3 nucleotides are TGTGCCAGCAGGCAACCTCCGGGCCCGTCGGGGTATGGCTACACCTTC.

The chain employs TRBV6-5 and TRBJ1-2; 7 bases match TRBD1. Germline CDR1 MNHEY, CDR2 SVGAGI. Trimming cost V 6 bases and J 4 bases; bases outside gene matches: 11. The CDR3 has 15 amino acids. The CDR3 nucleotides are TGTGCCAGCAGGACGAGACAGGGAGAGGCCTATGGCTACACCTTC. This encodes CASRTRQGEAYGYTF.

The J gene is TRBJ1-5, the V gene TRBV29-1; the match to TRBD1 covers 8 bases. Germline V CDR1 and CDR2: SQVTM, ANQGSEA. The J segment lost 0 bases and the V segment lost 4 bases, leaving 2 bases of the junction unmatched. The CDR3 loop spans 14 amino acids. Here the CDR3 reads CSVGQGPSNQPQHF. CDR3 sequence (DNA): TGCAGCGTTGGACAGGGGCCTAGCAATCAGCCCCAGCATTTT.

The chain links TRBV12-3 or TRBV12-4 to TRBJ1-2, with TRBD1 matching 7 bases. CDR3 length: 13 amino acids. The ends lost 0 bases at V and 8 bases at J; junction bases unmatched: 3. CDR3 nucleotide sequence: TGTGCCAGCAGTTTAGCGGGACAGTACGGCTACACCTTC. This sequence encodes CASSLAGQYGYTF.

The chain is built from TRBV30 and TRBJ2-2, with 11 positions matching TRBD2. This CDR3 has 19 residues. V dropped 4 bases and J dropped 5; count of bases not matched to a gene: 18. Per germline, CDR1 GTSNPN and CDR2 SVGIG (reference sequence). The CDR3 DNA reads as TGTGCCTGGACCCGAACTACCGGACTAGCGGGCCGACGGACCGGGGAGCTGTTTTTT. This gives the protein CAWTRTTGLAGRRTGELFF.

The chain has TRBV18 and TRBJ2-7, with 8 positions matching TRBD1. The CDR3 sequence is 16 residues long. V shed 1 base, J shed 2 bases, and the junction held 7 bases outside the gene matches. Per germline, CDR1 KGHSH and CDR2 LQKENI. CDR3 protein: CASSPLTGERAYEQYF. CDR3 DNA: TGTGCCAGCTCACCACTGACAGGGGAGAGAGCCTACGAGCAGTACTTC. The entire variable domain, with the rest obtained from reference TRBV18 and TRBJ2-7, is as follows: NAGVMQNPRHLVRRRGQEARLRCSPMKGHSHVYWYRQLPEEGLKFMVYLQKENIIDESGMPKERFSAEFPKEGPSILRIQQVVRGDSAAYFCASSPLTGERAYEQYFGPGTRLTVT.